A single sample is the source of the 14 T cell receptor beta chains below, sequenced in a study of cytomegalovirus exposure and HLA in healthy donors. PCR amplification relied on 60 Vbeta primers (plus 13 Jbeta primers). The table came from immunoSEQ multiplex PCR; TCRdb's copy has only in-frame clones and leaves some out. Counted here are about 170,000 clones, 60% to 85% occurring once; the ten biggest clones make up 2.5% to 3.5%. Source material: PBMCs. Source of these receptors: a female donor in good health and CMV-seronegative.

V gene TRBV9 combines with J gene TRBJ2-1; 7 bases are a match to TRBD2. The V segment lost 2 bases and the J segment 7 bases; nucleotides outside the gene matches: 12. CDR1 SGDLS and CDR2 YYNGEE come from the germline V gene. The CDR3 length is 16 residues. The CDR3 DNA sequence: TGTGCCAGCAGCGTGGCAAGTGTGGGAGGGAGAAATGAGCAGTTCTTC. Protein sequence: CASSVASVGGRNEQFF.

The V call is TRBV28, the J call TRBJ2-7; D unclear. CDR1 and CDR2 from the germline V gene are MDHEN and SYDVKM. V gave up 1 base and J gave up 3 bases, with 10 bases separating them. There are 14 residues in the CDR3. DNA for the CDR3: TGTGCCAGCAGTTTATTTACAGAAATCTACGAGCAGTACTTC. Protein sequence: CASSLFTEIYEQYF.

J is TRBJ1-1 and V is TRBV9, with a tentative D call TRBD1 (6 bases). CDR1 SGDLS and CDR2 YYNGEE come from the germline V gene. The CDR3 extends over 14 amino acids. V was cut by 4 bases and J by 5 bases, with 15 bases left in between. CDR3 nucleotide sequence: TGTGCCAGCAGCACTGGGGGGGGCTGGACTGAAGCTTTCTTT. It is translated as CASSTGGGWTEAFF.

This clone was recorded only once. The V call is TRBV27, the J call TRBJ2-1, with D possibly TRBD1 on 5 matching bases. Trimming cost V 2 bases and J 8 bases, with 10 bases left between them. Looked up from germline, CDR1 is MNHEY and CDR2 is SMNVEV (reference sequence). This CDR3 is 13 amino acids long. The CDR3 region has the DNA TGTGCCAGCAGTTTACAAGACAGCGATGAGCAGTTCTTC. Its protein is CASSLQDSDEQFF.

V is TRBV30 and J is TRBJ2-7; TRBD1 aligns across 8 bases. Germline CDR1 GTSNPN, CDR2 SVGIG (reference sequence). Losses at the gene ends were 5 bases for V and 3 bases for J; bases not matched to a gene: 6. The CDR3 has 13 residues. This CDR3 reads CAWSGTGLYEQYF. In nucleotides, the CDR3 is TGTGCCTGGTCCGGGACAGGTCTCTACGAGCAGTACTTC. Full variable domain (remainder filled in from reference TRBV30 and TRBJ2-7): SQTIHQWPATLVQPVGSPLSLECTVEGTSNPNLYWYRQAAGRGLQLLFYSVGIGQISSEVPQNLSASRPQDRQFILSSKKLLLSDSGFYLCAWSGTGLYEQYFGPGTRLTVT.

This clone has only a few counts. The chain uses TRBV28 and TRBJ1-2; 8 bases align to TRBD1. Germline lookup yields CDR1 MDHEN and CDR2 SYDVKM. J lost 3 bases, V lost 4 bases, and 1 base had no gene match. The CDR3 spans 13 residues. The CDR3 bases are TGTGCCAGCAGTTCAGGGGGCGACTATGGCTACACCTTC. Its translation is CASSSGGDYGYTF.

The V call is TRBV10-2, the J call TRBJ2-1; the match to TRBD2 covers 10 bases. Germline CDR1 WSHSY, CDR2 SAAADI. The CDR3 extends over 15 amino acids. V was clipped by 6 bases and J by 6 bases; unmatched bases: 8. CDR3 coding DNA: TGCGCCAGCAGAGTAGCGGGAGGAGCTATCAATGAGCAGTTCTTC. This translates into CASRVAGGAINEQFF.

The chain recombines TRBV28 with TRBJ1-2; D remains unclear. CDR1 MDHEN and CDR2 SYDVKM come from the germline V gene. V gave up 6 bases and J gave up 7 bases, with 12 bases separating them. This CDR3 region has 12 residues. The chain's CDR3 is CASRSGTSGYTF. The CDR3 DNA reads as TGTGCCAGCAGGTCAGGTACTTCTGGCTACACCTTC.

This clone appeared a single time. The CDR3 region is CASSLVGLVQETQYF. As DNA, the CDR3 is TGCGCCAGCAGCTTGGTGGGACTAGTGCAAGAGACCCAGTACTTC. The chain carries TRBV5-1 and TRBJ2-5, with TRBD2 matching 8 bases. J gave up 2 bases and V 0 bases, and 3 bases lay outside the gene matches. Germline loops: CDR1 SGHRS, CDR2 YFSETQ. The CDR3 is made up of 15 amino acids. The variable domain in full, completed from reference TRBV5-1 and TRBJ2-5, reads KAGVTQTPRYLIKTRGQQVTLSCSPISGHRSVSWYQQTPGQGLQFLFEYFSETQRNKGNFPGRFSGRQFSNSRSEMNVSTLELGDSALYLCASSLVGLVQETQYFGPGTRLLVL.

The chain has TRBV9 and TRBJ2-3; 11 bases fit TRBD2. In germline, CDR1 is SGDLS, CDR2 YYNGEE. The CDR3 has 24 amino acids. With V trimmed by 0 bases and J by 0 bases, 24 bases remained unmatched. The CDR3 DNA sequence: TGTGCCAGCAGCGTAGTCGGCTTGGTGAGTAGCGGGGGGGCCAGGAAAGTAAGCACAGATACGCAGTATTTT. Translated, it gives CASSVVGLVSSGGARKVSTDTQYF. Based on the CDR3 plus reference TRBV9 and TRBJ2-3, the full variable domain is DSGVTQTPKHLITATGQRVTLRCSPRSGDLSVYWYQQSLDQGLQFLIQYYNGEERAKGNILERFSAQQFPDLHSELNLSSLELGDSALYFCASSVVGLVSSGGARKVSTDTQYFGPGTRLTVL.

This clone was seen only a few times. The V call is TRBV11-2, the J call TRBJ1-1; D call uncertain. Germline V gene data show CDR1 as SGHAT and CDR2 as FQNNGV. V was trimmed by 5 bases and J by 1 base, leaving 14 bases between them. CDR3 length: 15 residues. The CDR3 DNA sequence: TGTGCCAGCAGCCCCCGGGAAGGGCAGAACACTGAAGCTTTCTTT. Its protein is CASSPREGQNTEAFF.

In its sample, this clone was seen a few times. The chain employs TRBV6-1 and TRBJ1-2; D is unresolved. The germline V and J ends were trimmed by 3 bases and 5 bases, with 19 bases remaining between them. Germline V CDR1 and CDR2: MNHNS, SASEGT. CDR3 length: 16 residues. The CDR3 region is CASSDTPQAFVYGYTF. The CDR3 DNA reads TGTGCCAGCAGTGACACCCCCCAGGCCTTTGTTTATGGCTACACCTTC.

The rearrangement joins TRBV28 to TRBJ1-5; TRBD1 agrees at 7 bases. The CDR3 has 16 residues. Germline CDR1 is MDHEN and CDR2 is SYDVKM. After removal of 3 bases from V and 3 bases from J, the junction contained 8 bases not matched to a gene. The CDR3 DNA sequence: TGTGCCAGCAGTTTTCGGACAGGAGACTTCAATCAGCCCCAGCATTTT. This translates into CASSFRTGDFNQPQHF.

The DNA for the CDR3 is TGTGCCAGCAGCAACACAGGGGGCAGCACGCAGTATTTT. Its translation is CASSNTGGSTQYF. This chain uses TRBV7-2 with TRBJ2-3, with 9 bases identical to TRBD1. V trimming: 5 bases; J trimming: 9 bases; junction bases outside the gene matches: 6. CDR1 and CDR2 from the germline V gene are SGHTA and FQGNSA. CDR3 length equals 13 residues.